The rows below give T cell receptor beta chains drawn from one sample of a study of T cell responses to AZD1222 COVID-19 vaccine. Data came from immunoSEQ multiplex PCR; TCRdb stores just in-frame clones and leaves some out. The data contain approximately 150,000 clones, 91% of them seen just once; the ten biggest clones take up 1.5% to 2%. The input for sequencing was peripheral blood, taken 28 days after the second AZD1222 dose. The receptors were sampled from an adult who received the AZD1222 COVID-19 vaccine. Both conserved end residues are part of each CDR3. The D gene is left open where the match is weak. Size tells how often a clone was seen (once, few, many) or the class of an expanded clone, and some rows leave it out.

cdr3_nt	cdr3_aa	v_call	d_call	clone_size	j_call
TGTGCCAGCAGCCTCCTGACAGGGGGCTTCGGGGAGCTGTTTTTT	CASSLLTGGFGELFF	TRBV11-3	TRBD1	-	TRBJ2-2
TGTGCCAGCACAAAAATGGTCCAGTCTCACACGGGGACTGAAGCTTTCTTT	CASTKMVQSHTGTEAFF	TRBV14	-	once	TRBJ1-1
TGTGCCAGCAGCTTAGCACTCACGGCAGGAAACACCATATATTTT	CASSLALTAGNTIYF	TRBV7-2	-	-	TRBJ1-3
TGTGCCAGCAGCTTAAGGACGGATACGCAGTATTTT	CASSLRTDTQYF	TRBV11-2	-	-	TRBJ2-3
TGTGCCAGCAGAACCCCGGGACAGGGTTATGGCTACACCTTC	CASRTPGQGYGYTF	TRBV6-5	TRBD1	-	TRBJ1-2
TGTGCCAGCAGTTACGGGGGGACAGGGAACTATGGCTACACCTTC	CASSYGGTGNYGYTF	TRBV6-5	TRBD1	-	TRBJ1-2
TGTGCCAGCAGCGCCCCACAGGGTTACGGAAACACCATATATTTT	CASSAPQGYGNTIYF	TRBV9	-	-	TRBJ1-3
TGTGCCAGCAGCGCGACGGACTATGGCTACACCTTC	CASSATDYGYTF	TRBV9	-	-	TRBJ1-2
TGTGCCAGCAGCCAGGCCTCTCTAGTCAATGAGCAGTTCTTC	CASSQASLVNEQFF	TRBV4-2	-	once	TRBJ2-1
TGTGCCTGGAGTGAGTCCTTGGGGCAGCCCCAGCATTTT	CAWSESLGQPQHF	TRBV30	-	once	TRBJ1-5
TGTGCCAGCAGCGATTCCAACAGGGTAGAAGTAGATACGCAGTATTTT	CASSDSNRVEVDTQYF	TRBV7-9	-	-	TRBJ2-3
TGTGCCAGCAGTAGTGCCGGACAGGTCGGTACTGAAGCTTTCTTT	CASSSAGQVGTEAFF	TRBV27	TRBD1	-	TRBJ1-1
TGCGCCAGCAGCTTGGCTAGCCTGGACACTGAAGCTTTCTTT	CASSLASLDTEAFF	TRBV5-1	-	-	TRBJ1-1
TGTGCCAGTCTACTAGCGGGGAGGTCAGATACGCAGTATTTT	CASLLAGRSDTQYF	TRBV2	TRBD2	once	TRBJ2-3
TGTGCCAGCAGCCCATCCCCCCGGACTAGCGGGAGGGTTAATGAGCAGTTCTTC	CASSPSPRTSGRVNEQFF	TRBV7-6	TRBD2	-	TRBJ2-1
TGTGCCAGCTCACCCGCTAACTCGATGAACACTGAAGCTTTCTTT	CASSPANSMNTEAFF	TRBV18	-	-	TRBJ1-1
TGCGCCAGCAGTGAGTCTAGCGGCGTTTGGGTGGATGAGCAGTTCTTC	CASSESSGVWVDEQFF	TRBV10-1	-	once	TRBJ2-1
TGTGCCAGCTCATCCCGGACGGTAACTAATGAAAAACTGTTTTTT	CASSSRTVTNEKLFF	TRBV18	-	once	TRBJ1-4
TGTGCCAGCAGCTTTAACAGGGAAGACACTGAAGCTTTCTTT	CASSFNREDTEAFF	TRBV11-3	-	-	TRBJ1-1
TGTGCCAGCAGTTACGGGGACCGAAACACCATATATTTT	CASSYGDRNTIYF	TRBV6-5	-	-	TRBJ1-3
TGCGCCAGCAGTCAAGGCGGGGAGCTGTTTTTT	CASSQGGELFF	TRBV23-1	-	-	TRBJ2-2
TGTGCCAGCAGAGGGACAGACACTGAAGCTTTCTTT	CASRGTDTEAFF	TRBV2	TRBD1	once	TRBJ1-1
TGTGCCAGCAGCCAAGATCTCGAGGGAAGCACAGATACGCAGTATTTT	CASSQDLEGSTDTQYF	TRBV4-2	-	-	TRBJ2-3
TGTGCCAGCAGCCCCGGACAGGGAATGACCGGGGAGCTGTTTTTT	CASSPGQGMTGELFF	TRBV7-8	TRBD1	once	TRBJ2-2
TGCAGCGTTGCCCACGCGACAGGGGGTACTGAAGCTTTCTTT	CSVAHATGGTEAFF	TRBV29-1	TRBD1	-	TRBJ1-1